The T cell receptor (beta chain) under discussion was sequenced for a study of shared clonotypes between healthy human individuals. The overall study: Samples came from a couple of female and a few male donors aged 18 to 49.

The CDR3 loop spans 17 amino acids. V was clipped by 3 bases and J by 1 base, with 17 bases between them. Germline V CDR1 and CDR2: SGDLS, YYNGEE. Under the authors' procedure: With immunoSEQ giving junction-only sequences and no quality scores, filtering differed. Produced via immunoSEQ multiplex PCR; TCRdb's table is partial and in-frame only. The D gene and trimming were derived from the DNA, and the V and J assignments and clone size from that table. The table records hundreds of thousands of clones, around three quarters of them present only once. The rearrangement links TRBV9 to TRBJ2-1; no reliable D call. The sequenced material came from PBMCs. The receptor comes from a middle-aged woman in good health. Some clones in this sample may be carry-over from other donors' samples. The CDR3: CASSARRSQESYNEQFF. The CDR3 coding sequence is TGTGCCAGCAGCGCACGTCGGAGTCAGGAGTCCTACAATGAGCAGTTCTTC. The full variable domain, rest sourced from reference TRBV9 and TRBJ2-1, is DSGVTQTPKHLITATGQRVTLRCSPRSGDLSVYWYQQSLDQGLQFLIQYYNGEERAKGNILERFSAQQFPDLHSELNLSSLELGDSALYFCASSARRSQESYNEQFFGPGTRLTVL.